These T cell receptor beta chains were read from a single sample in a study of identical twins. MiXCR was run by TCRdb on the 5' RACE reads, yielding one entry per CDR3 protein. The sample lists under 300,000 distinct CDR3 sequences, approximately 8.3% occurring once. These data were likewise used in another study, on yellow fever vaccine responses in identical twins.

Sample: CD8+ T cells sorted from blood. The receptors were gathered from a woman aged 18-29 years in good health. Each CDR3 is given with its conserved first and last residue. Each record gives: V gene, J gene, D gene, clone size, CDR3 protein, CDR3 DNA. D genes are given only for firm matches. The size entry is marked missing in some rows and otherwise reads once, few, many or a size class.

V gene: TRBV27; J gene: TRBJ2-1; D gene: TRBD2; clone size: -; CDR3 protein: CASSVVASGHNEQFF; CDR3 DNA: TGTGCCAGCAGCGTAGTGGCTAGCGGTCACAATGAGCAGTTCTTC
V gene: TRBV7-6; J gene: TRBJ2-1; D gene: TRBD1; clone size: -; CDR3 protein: CASSVPGTGGNEQFF; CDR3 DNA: TGTGCCAGCAGCGTGCCCGGGACAGGGGGCAATGAGCAGTTCTTC
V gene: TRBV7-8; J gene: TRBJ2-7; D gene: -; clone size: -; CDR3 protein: CASSATLGSSYEQYF; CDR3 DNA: TGTGCCAGCAGCGCGACATTGGGGTCCTCCTACGAGCAGTACTTC
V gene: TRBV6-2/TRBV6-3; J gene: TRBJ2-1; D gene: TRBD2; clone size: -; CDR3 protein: CASSLQGTATGLAGGHDEQFF; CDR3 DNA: TGTGCCAGCAGCCTACAGGGGACAGCTACGGGACTAGCGGGAGGGCACGATGAGCAGTTCTTC
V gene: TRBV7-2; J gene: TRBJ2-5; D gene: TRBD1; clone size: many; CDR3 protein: CASSDDRGQDPETQYF; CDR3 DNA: TGTGCCAGCAGCGACGACCGGGGACAGGACCCAGAGACCCAGTACTTC
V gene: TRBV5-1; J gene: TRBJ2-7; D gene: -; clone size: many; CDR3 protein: CASSPWDGYEQYF; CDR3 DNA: TGCGCCAGCAGTCCCTGGGACGGCTACGAGCAGTACTTC
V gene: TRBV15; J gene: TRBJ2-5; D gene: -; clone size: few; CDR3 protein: CATSREGGRPLDETQYF; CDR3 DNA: TGTGCCACCAGCAGAGAGGGAGGCAGGCCCCTAGACGAGACCCAGTACTTC
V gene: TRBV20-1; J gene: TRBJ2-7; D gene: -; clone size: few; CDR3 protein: CSARDELSSYEQYF; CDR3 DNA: TGCAGTGCTAGAGATGAGTTGAGTTCCTACGAGCAGTACTTC
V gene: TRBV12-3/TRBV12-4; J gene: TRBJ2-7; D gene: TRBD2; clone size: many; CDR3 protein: CASSPGTSGSYEQYF; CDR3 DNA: TGTGCCAGCAGTCCAGGGACTAGCGGCAGCTACGAGCAGTACTTC
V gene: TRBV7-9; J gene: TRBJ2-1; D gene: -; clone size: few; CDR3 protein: CASSSGPPNNEQFF; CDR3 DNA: TGTGCCAGCAGCTCCGGCCCTCCAAACAATGAGCAGTTCTTC
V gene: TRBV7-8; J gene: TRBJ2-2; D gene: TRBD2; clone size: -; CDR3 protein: CASSPGEGYTGELFF; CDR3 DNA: TGTGCCAGCAGCCCTGGGGAGGGGTACACCGGGGAGCTGTTTTTT
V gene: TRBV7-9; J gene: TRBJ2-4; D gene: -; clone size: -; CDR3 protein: CASSLPPGQSKNIQYF; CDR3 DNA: TGTGCCAGCAGCTTACCTCCTGGACAGTCGAAAAACATTCAGTACTTC
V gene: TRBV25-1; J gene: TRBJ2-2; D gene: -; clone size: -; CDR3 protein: CASSQTGTLGELFF; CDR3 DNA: TGTGCCAGCTCACAAACGGGGACTTTGGGGGAGCTGTTTTTT
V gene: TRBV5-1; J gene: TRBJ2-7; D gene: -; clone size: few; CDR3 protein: CASSPNPLVAPLCF; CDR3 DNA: TGCGCCAGCAGCCCCAACCCCCTCGTGGCCCCCCTTTGCTTC
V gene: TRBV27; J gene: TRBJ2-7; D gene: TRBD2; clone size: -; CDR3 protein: CASSLLASGDEQYF; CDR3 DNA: TGTGCCAGCAGTTTATTGGCTAGCGGGGACGAGCAGTACTTC
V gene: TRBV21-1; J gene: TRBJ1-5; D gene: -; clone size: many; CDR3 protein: CASGGRGNQPQHF; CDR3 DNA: TGTGCCAGCGGAGGAAGAGGGAATCAGCCCCAGCATTTT
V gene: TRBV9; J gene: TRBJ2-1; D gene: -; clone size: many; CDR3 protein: CASSVDRASYNEQFF; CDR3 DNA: TGTGCCAGCAGCGTAGACCGGGCCTCCTACAATGAGCAGTTCTTC
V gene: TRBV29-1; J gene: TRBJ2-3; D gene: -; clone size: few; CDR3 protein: CSVARDTQYF; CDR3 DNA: TGCAGCGTCGCGAGGGATACGCAGTATTTT
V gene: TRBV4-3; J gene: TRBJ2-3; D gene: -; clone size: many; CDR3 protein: CASSQDNPTDTQYF; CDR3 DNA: TGCGCCAGCAGCCAAGATAACCCGACAGATACGCAGTATTTT
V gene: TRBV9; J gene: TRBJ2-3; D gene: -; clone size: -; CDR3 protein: CASSVVQGLNTDTQYF; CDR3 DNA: TGTGCCAGCAGCGTAGTCCAGGGGCTAAACACAGATACGCAGTATTTT
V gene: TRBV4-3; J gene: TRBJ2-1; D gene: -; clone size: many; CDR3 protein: CASSQDASVNEQFF; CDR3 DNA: TGCGCCAGCAGCCAAGATGCCAGCGTGAATGAGCAGTTCTTC
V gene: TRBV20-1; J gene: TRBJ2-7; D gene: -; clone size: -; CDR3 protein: CSARDWGHQGDLYEQYF; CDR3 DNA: TGCAGTGCTAGAGATTGGGGTCATCAGGGCGACCTCTACGAGCAGTACTTC
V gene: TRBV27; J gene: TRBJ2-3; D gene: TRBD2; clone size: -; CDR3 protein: CASSSPRLAGALDTQYF; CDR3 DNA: TGTGCCAGCAGTTCCCCCCGACTAGCGGGAGCCTTAGATACGCAGTATTTT
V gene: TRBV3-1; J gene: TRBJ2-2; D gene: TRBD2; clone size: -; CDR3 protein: CASSLGLAGDTGELFF; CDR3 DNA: TGTGCCAGCAGCTTGGGACTAGCGGGAGACACCGGGGAGCTGTTTTTT
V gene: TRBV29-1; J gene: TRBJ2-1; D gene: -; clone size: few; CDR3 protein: CSVGGTSYNEQFF; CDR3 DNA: TGCAGCGTTGGCGGGACGTCCTACAATGAGCAGTTCTTC
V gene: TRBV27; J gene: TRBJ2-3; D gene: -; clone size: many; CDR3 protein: CASSSQPGGLSGARRGTDTQYF; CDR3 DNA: TGTGCCAGCAGTTCGCAACCAGGGGGCCTAAGCGGGGCCAGACGGGGCACAGATACGCAGTATTTT
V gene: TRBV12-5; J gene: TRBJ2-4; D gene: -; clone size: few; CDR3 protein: CASGLVLWDFLLAKNIQYF; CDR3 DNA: TGTGCTAGTGGTTTGGTACTATGGGACTTCCTTCTAGCCAAAAACATTCAGTACTTC
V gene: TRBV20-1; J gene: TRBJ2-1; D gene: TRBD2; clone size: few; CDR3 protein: CSASHSGRAFLDNEQFF; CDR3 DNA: TGCAGTGCTAGCCATAGCGGGAGGGCCTTTTTAGACAATGAGCAGTTCTTC